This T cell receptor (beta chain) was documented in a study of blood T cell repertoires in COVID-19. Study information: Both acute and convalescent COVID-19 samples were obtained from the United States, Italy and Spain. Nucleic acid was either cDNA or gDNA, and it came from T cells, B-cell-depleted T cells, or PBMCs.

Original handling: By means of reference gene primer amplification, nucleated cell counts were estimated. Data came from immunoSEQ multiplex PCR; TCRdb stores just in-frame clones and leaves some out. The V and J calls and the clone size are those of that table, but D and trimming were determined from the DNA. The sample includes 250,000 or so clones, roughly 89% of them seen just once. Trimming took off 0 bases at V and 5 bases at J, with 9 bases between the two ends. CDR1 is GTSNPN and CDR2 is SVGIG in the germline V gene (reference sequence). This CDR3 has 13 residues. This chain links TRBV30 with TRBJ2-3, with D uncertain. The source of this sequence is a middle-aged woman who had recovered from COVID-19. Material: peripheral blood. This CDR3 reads CAWSVGVEDTQYF. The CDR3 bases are TGTGCCTGGAGTGTTGGAGTTGAAGATACGCAGTATTTT.